These 10 T cell receptor beta chains share one sample of origin, sequenced in a study of shared T cell receptors in the human thymus (dated by TCRdb to the early 2020s). The library was prepared using the immunoSEQ multiplex PCR assay. TCRdb limited this immuneACCESS table to in-frame rearrangements with V and J called. A share of clones is missing; checked studies link under half to unresolved V genes, and the rest is unexplained. The sample table lists about 660,000 clones, 70% to 90% of them with a count of one. The top ten hold 0.009% to 0.0095% of the sample. These sequences were also reported in another study, on human thymus T cells.

Material for sequencing was thymocytes. The receptors shown here come from a boy in the first two years of life with a congenital heart defect. Donor details come from another sample of the same person, matched by shared clones.

CDR3 residues: CASSSSGGPNAYEQYF. CDR3 nucleotide sequence: TGTGCCAGCAGTTCGTCGGGAGGGCCCAACGCCTACGAGCAGTACTTC. J is TRBJ2-7 and V is TRBV6-5; TRBD2 matches 8 bases. Germline lookup yields CDR1 MNHEY and CDR2 SVGAGI. The CDR3 totals 16 residues. Losses at the gene ends were 4 bases for V and 2 bases for J; bases not matched to a gene: 10.

The chain uses TRBV28 and TRBJ1-2; D unresolved. This CDR3 has 11 amino acids. The germline V gene encodes CDR1 MDHEN and CDR2 SYDVKM. Between the trimmed V and J ends, which lost 3 bases and 5 bases, there was a span of 4 bases. The CDR3 protein is CASSFVYGYTF. The CDR3 coding sequence is TGTGCCAGCAGTTTTGTATATGGCTACACCTTC.

V gene TRBV5-1 combines with J gene TRBJ2-3; 7 positions match TRBD2. Trimming at V came to 3 bases and at J to 2 bases, leaving 12 bases not matched to a gene. CDR1 and CDR2 from the germline V gene are SGHRS and YFSETQ. This CDR3 spans 17 amino acids. CDR3 sequence reads: CASSWGILASDTDTQYF. In DNA form, the CDR3 reads TGCGCCAGCAGCTGGGGCATACTAGCGTCAGACACAGATACGCAGTATTTT.

The chain has TRBV27 and TRBJ2-1, with a possible D match to TRBD1 (6 bases). The CDR3 has 13 amino acids. The germline V gene has CDR1 MNHEY and CDR2 SMNVEV (reference sequence). The V end lost 4 bases, the J end lost 15 bases, and 19 bases lay between the germline ends. CDR3 residues: CASSSLAARGMFF. The CDR3 bases are TGTGCCAGCAGTTCCTTGGCGGCCAGGGGTATGTTCTTC.

The chain couples TRBV6-4 to TRBJ1-5; 9 bases agree with TRBD1. Per germline, CDR1 MRHNA and CDR2 SNTAGT. The CDR3 runs to 17 residues. V shed 8 bases and J 2 bases; nucleotides not matched to a gene: 13. The CDR3 region has the DNA TGTGCCAGCCGCCGTGGGACAGGGCATGACGGCAATCAGCCCCAGCATTTT. Its translation: CASRRGTGHDGNQPQHF.

This sequence joins TRBV5-1 and TRBJ2-7; 13 positions match TRBD2. This CDR3 contains 17 residues. With 2 bases clipped from V and 3 bases from J, the junction kept 8 bases outside the gene matches. Germline CDR1 is SGHRS and CDR2 is YFSETQ. The chain's CDR3 is CASSLGTSGASLYEQYF. The CDR3 DNA reads as TGCGCCAGCAGCTTAGGGACTAGCGGGGCATCCCTCTACGAGCAGTACTTC. Combining the CDR3 with reference TRBV5-1 and TRBJ2-7 gives the whole variable domain KAGVTQTPRYLIKTRGQQVTLSCSPISGHRSVSWYQQTPGQGLQFLFEYFSETQRNKGNFPGRFSGRQFSNSRSEMNVSTLELGDSALYLCASSLGTSGASLYEQYFGPGTRLTVT.

The chain combines TRBV4-2 with TRBJ2-3, with 11 bases lining up with TRBD2. The trim removed 3 bases at V and 2 bases at J, leaving 4 bases unmatched. The CDR3 has 16 residues. The V gene's germline CDR1 is LGHNA and CDR2 YNFKEQ. The CDR3 spells CASSHRLAGYTDTQYF. The CDR3 coding sequence is TGTGCCAGCAGCCACAGACTAGCGGGGTACACAGATACGCAGTATTTT.

Of note for this clone: The sample carries other DNA sequences with the same CDR3. This chain connects TRBV4-3 to TRBJ2-1; TRBD2 matches 8 bases. Trimming at V came to 2 bases and at J to 4 bases, leaving 7 bases not matched to a gene. The CDR3 totals 16 residues. Germline V gene data show CDR1 as LGHNA and CDR2 as YSLEER. Here the CDR3 DNA reads TGCGCCAGCAGCCAAAGAACTAGCGGAAAGTACAATGAGCAGTTCTTC. This translates into CASSQRTSGKYNEQFF.

CDR3 amino acids: CASSFRASRELFF. CDR3 nucleotides: TGTGCCAGCAGCTTCCGGGCTAGCCGGGAGCTGTTTTTT. The chain has TRBV7-8 and TRBJ2-2, with a possible D match to TRBD2 (5 bases). The CDR3 has 13 amino acids. Germline V CDR1 and CDR2: SGHVS, FQNEAQ. The V end was cut by 3 bases, the J end by 9 bases, with 11 bases between.

V and J are TRBV28 and TRBJ1-3, with a possible D match to TRBD1 (5 bases). V was cut by 7 bases and J by 5 bases, with 9 bases left in between. CDR3 length: 12 residues. In germline, CDR1 is MDHEN, CDR2 SYDVKM. CDR3 DNA: TGTGCCAGCAAGGACATTAGAAACACCATATATTTT. Its protein is CASKDIRNTIYF. The full variable domain, completed using reference TRBV28 and TRBJ1-3, is DVKVTQSSRYLVKRTGEKVFLECVQDMDHENMFWYRQDPGLGLRLIYFSYDVKMKEKGDIPEGYSVSREKKERFSLILESASTNQTSMYLCASKDIRNTIYFGEGSWLTVV.